The 25 T cell receptor beta chains in this list originate from one sample, sequenced in a study of circulating CD8 cells and anti-PD-1 response in melanoma. The QIAseq Immune Repertoire TCR panel built the libraries from roughly 15 ng of total RNA. TCRdb re-analysed the reads in MiXCR, keeping a single row per CDR3 protein. The table has 700 to 900 distinct CDR3 sequences, less than 10% seen once. Live CD3+CD8+TCRalphabeta+ cells were sorted into four subsets by PD-1 and/or TIGIT. The material was CD8+ T cells from PBMCs, obtained at baseline or after one month of anti-PD-1 therapy (not recorded which). The receptors here all came from a human donor with melanoma.

This clonotype was seen more than once but under ten times. DNA of the CDR3: TGTGCCAGCAGTTTTCTTGCGGGGGTCTACAATGAGCAGTTCTTC. The encoded protein is CASSFLAGVYNEQFF. The J gene is TRBJ2-1, the V gene TRBV12-3 or TRBV12-4, with 7 positions matching TRBD2. This CDR3 has 15 amino acids. V lost 3 bases and J lost 3; bases outside the gene matches: 5.

This clonotype was seen a few times. A read error may account for a junction end that differs from germline. V usage is TRBV2 and J usage is TRBJ2-7; D is unresolved. Germline CDR1 SNHLY, CDR2 FYNNEI. There are 15 residues in the CDR3. The CDR3 loop is CACSENPGLSYEQYF. The CDR3 DNA follows: TGTGCCTGCAGTGAAAATCCGGGCCTATCCTACGAGCAGTACTTC.

By share, this clonotype counts as medium-sized. The rearrangement uses TRBV11-3 and TRBJ2-3, with D possibly being TRBD1 or TRBD2 (5 bases each). CDR1 is SGHNT, CDR2 YENEEA, per germline. V was clipped by 1 base and J by 1 base, with 15 bases between them. CDR3 length: 17 amino acids. CDR3 sequence (DNA): TGTGCCAGCAGCTTAGGGGCCGGGGCCACCGGCACAGATACGCAGTATTTT. This codes for CASSLGAGATGTDTQYF.

This clonotype has just a few counts. This chain joins TRBV9 and TRBJ2-7; TRBD1 aligns across 8 bases. The trim removed 3 bases at V and 3 bases at J, leaving 17 bases unmatched. CDR1 is SGDLS and CDR2 is YYNGEE in the germline V gene. The CDR3 is 18 residues long. As DNA, the CDR3 is TGTGCCAGCAGCGAGGGAGGAATCGGGACAGGAGGGGACTACGAGCAGTACTTC. Protein sequence: CASSEGGIGTGGDYEQYF.

The CDR3 loop reads CASSQENGSPLHF. The CDR3 region has the DNA TGTGCCAGCAGCCAAGAAAATGGCTCACCCCTCCACTTT. This chain uses TRBV3-1 with TRBJ1-6; D gene ambiguous. Germline V lookup: CDR1 LGHDT, CDR2 YNNKEL (reference sequence). The CDR3 length is 13 residues. Trimming left V 0 bases short and J 10 bases short, with 7 bases between.

By share, this clonotype ranks as large. This rearrangement joins TRBV19 to TRBJ1-5, with no clear D. V shed 4 bases and J shed 4 bases, with 8 bases lying between them. The CDR3 contains 13 residues. Germline-derived CDR1 and CDR2 are LNHDA and SQIVND (reference sequence). Here the CDR3 reads CASSTGGNQPQHF. CDR3 DNA: TGTGCCAGTAGTACAGGTGGAAATCAGCCCCAGCATTTT. The full variable domain, completed using reference TRBV19 and TRBJ1-5, is DGGITQSPKYLFRKEGQNVTLSCEQNLNHDAMYWYRQDPGQGLRLIYYSQIVNDFQKGDIAEGYSVSREKKESFPLTVTSAQKNPTAFYLCASSTGGNQPQHFGDGTRLSIL.

Sample share makes this clonotype large. The chain joins TRBV4-2 to TRBJ1-1, with D uncertain. The CDR3 contains 14 residues. V lost 0 bases and J lost 8, with 13 bases in between. Germline assignment: CDR1 LGHNA and CDR2 YNFKEQ. CDR3 nucleotide sequence: TGTGCCAGCAGCCAAGATATTGAGCGGGGAGAAGCTTTCTTT. This sequence encodes CASSQDIERGEAFF.

This clonotype occurred a few times. The chain combines TRBV19 with TRBJ2-7, with a possible D match to TRBD2 (7 bases). The CDR3 is 16 residues long. With 3 bases removed from V and 3 bases from J, the gap between germline ends came to 18 bases. Per germline, CDR1 LNHDA and CDR2 SQIVND (reference sequence). In DNA form, the CDR3 reads TGTGCCAGTAGTATGGATCGGGGGGCGGCCTTCTACGAGCAGTACTTC. It yields the protein CASSMDRGAAFYEQYF.

Within the sample, this clonotype is medium-sized. J is TRBJ1-6 and V is TRBV19; maybe TRBD1 (6 bases). The CDR3 sequence is 15 residues long. Germline CDR1 and CDR2: LNHDA and SQIVND (reference sequence). Trimming removed 5 bases at V and 3 bases at J, with 11 bases between. CDR3 coding DNA: TGTGCCAGTAGTCCAGGGGTCCTCTATAATTCACCCCTCCACTTT. Translating gives CASSPGVLYNSPLHF.

Concerning this clonotype: Relative to the germline gene, one junction end is altered; a read error may explain this. CDR3 bases: TGTGCCAGAAGTATAGGGAACACTGAAGCTCTCTTT. Protein: CARSIGNTEALF. V is TRBV19 and J is TRBJ1-1; unclear D gene. CDR1 and CDR2 from the germline V gene are LNHDA and SQIVND (reference sequence). This CDR3 comprises 12 residues.

Judged by abundance, this clonotype is medium-sized. The rearrangement uses TRBV18 and TRBJ2-1; D gene ambiguous. The germline V gene has CDR1 KGHSH and CDR2 LQKENI. V lost 3 bases and J lost 4, with 4 bases in between. The CDR3 runs 12 residues. The CDR3 loop reads CASSPIYNEQFF. The CDR3 region has the DNA TGTGCCAGCTCACCGATATACAATGAGCAGTTCTTC.

Points on this clonotype: A clone one base away is much larger, so this may be a read error. The chain joins TRBV9 to TRBJ2-7; D tentatively reads TRBD1 or TRBD2 (5 bases each). The CDR3 sequence is 16 residues long. Germline loops: CDR1 SGDLS, CDR2 YYNGEE. In DNA form, the CDR3 reads TGTGCCAGCAGCGTAGCTACGGGGACCTCCTCCCACGAGCAGTACTTC. It codes for CASSVATGTSSHEQYF.

This clonotype ranks as medium-sized. This chain joins TRBV10-1 and TRBJ2-2; TRBD1 aligns across 7 bases. Germline V CDR1 and CDR2: WNHNN, SYGVQD (reference sequence). The junction had 3 bases not matched to a gene; V was cut back by 4 bases and J by 4 bases. This CDR3 contains 14 residues. The CDR3, as DNA: TGCGCCAGCAGTGGGACAGGATCCACCGGGGAGCTGTTTTTT. Its protein is CASSGTGSTGELFF.

This clonotype is medium-sized within its sample. J is TRBJ2-7 and V is TRBV19; either TRBD1 or TRBD2 may fit D (6 bases each). CDR1 is LNHDA and CDR2 is SQIVND in the germline V gene (reference sequence). Trimming shortened V by 3 bases and J by 3 bases, and 12 bases separated the two germline ends. The CDR3 extends over 14 amino acids. The CDR3 DNA is TGTGCCAGTAGTATGTGGGGGGCTAACTACGAGCAGTACTTC. Protein: CASSMWGANYEQYF.

By its share, this clonotype is medium-sized. The rearrangement links TRBV27 to TRBJ2-7, with D unresolved. Germline CDR1 and CDR2: MNHEY and SMNVEV (reference sequence). The CDR3 is 16 amino acids. V gave up 6 bases and J gave up 3 bases, with 21 bases separating them. CDR3 in DNA: TGTGCCAGCAGCAGATTCCAGCAGAGCTCCTACTACGAGCAGTACTTC. As protein: CASSRFQQSSYYEQYF.

V and J are TRBV20-1 and TRBJ2-1; D is ambiguous. Per the germline V gene, CDR1 is DFQATT and CDR2 is SNEGSKA (reference sequence). V lost 2 bases and J lost 8, with 10 bases in between. CDR3 length: 12 residues. The CDR3 region is CSARSLGHEQFF. In DNA, the CDR3 is TGCAGTGCTAGAAGTCTAGGACATGAGCAGTTCTTC.

This clonotype counts as medium-sized. V and J are TRBV3-1 and TRBJ2-2; 9 nucleotides match TRBD1. J was trimmed by 4 bases and V by 7 bases; bases with no gene match: 4. Germline lookup yields CDR1 LGHDT and CDR2 YNNKEL (reference sequence). The CDR3 loop spans 14 amino acids. The CDR3 loop reads CASKLGQGTGELFF. DNA of the CDR3: TGTGCCAGCAAGCTGGGACAGGGCACCGGGGAGCTGTTTTTT. The full variable domain, in which reference TRBV3-1 and TRBJ2-2 provide the parts outside the CDR3, is DTAVSQTPKYLVTQMGNDKSIKCEQNLGHDTMYWYKQDSKKFLKIMFSYNNKELIINETVPNRFSPKSPDKAHLNLHINSLELGDSAVYFCASKLGQGTGELFFGEGSRLTVL.

This clonotype counts as large (0.1 to 1%). The rearrangement links TRBV4-3 to TRBJ1-1; a possible D gene is TRBD1 (6 bases). CDR1 LGHNA and CDR2 YSLEER come from the germline V gene. Deletions cut 2 bases from V and 5 bases from J, with 15 bases between. This CDR3 spans 15 amino acids. The CDR3 is CASSQPRGLTTEAFF. CDR3 nucleotide sequence: TGCGCCAGCAGCCAACCCAGGGGACTTACTACTGAAGCTTTCTTT.

Of note for this clonotype: A much larger clone is a single base away; this may be a read error. The chain employs TRBV10-1 and TRBJ2-3; the match to TRBD1 covers 7 bases. The CDR3 covers 14 residues. With V trimmed by 4 bases and J by 14 bases, 15 bases remained unmatched. The germline V gene encodes CDR1 WNHNN and CDR2 SYGVQD (reference sequence). CDR3 amino acids: CASSGTGSTGELYF. The CDR3 DNA sequence: TGCGCCAGCAGTGGGACAGGATCCACCGGGGAGCTGTATTTT.

This clonotype counts as medium-sized. The rearrangement joins TRBV14 to TRBJ2-2; D not certain. Trimming removed 1 base from V and 5 bases from J, with 17 bases in between. There are 17 residues in the CDR3. Germline V lookup: CDR1 SGHDN, CDR2 FVKESK. This CDR3 is CASSQARAAGVTGELFF. The CDR3 DNA reads TGTGCCAGCAGCCAAGCTCGCGCGGCAGGTGTAACCGGGGAGCTGTTTTTT.

By sample share, this clonotype is large. The genes are TRBV7-6 and TRBJ2-5, with 11 nucleotides matching TRBD2. V was pared by 5 bases and J by 7 bases, with 9 bases of the junction left unmatched. CDR1 and CDR2 (germline): SGHVS, FNYEAQ. This CDR3 comprises 15 residues. CDR3 amino acids: CASSQGLADVWTQYF. For the CDR3, the DNA is TGTGCCAGCAGCCAGGGACTAGCGGACGTTTGGACCCAGTACTTC. The full variable domain, its missing parts supplied by reference TRBV7-6 and TRBJ2-5, is GAGVSQSPRYKVTKRGQDVALRCDPISGHVSLYWYRQALGQGPEFLTYFNYEAQQDKSGLPNDRFSAERPEGSISTLTIQRTEQRDSAMYRCASSQGLADVWTQYFGPGTRLLVL.

This clonotype qualifies as medium-sized. J is TRBJ2-7 and V is TRBV20-1; 7 nucleotides agree with TRBD1. CDR3 length: 13 residues. Germline assignment: CDR1 DFQATT and CDR2 SNEGSKA (reference sequence). Trimming took 4 bases from V and 3 from J; bases not matched to a gene: 6. The DNA for the CDR3 is TGCAGTGCTACACGCACAGGGGACTACGAGCAGTACTTC. It translates to CSATRTGDYEQYF.

By share of the sample, this clonotype is medium-sized (0.01 to 0.1%). The chain combines TRBV7-8 with TRBJ2-5; possibly TRBD2 for D (6 bases). CDR3 length: 14 residues. V gave up 6 bases and J gave up 2 bases, with 13 bases separating them. Germline CDR1 is SGHVS and CDR2 is FQNEAQ. The CDR3 DNA reads TGTGCCAGCAGAAGAGCGGGTGTTCAAGAGACCCAGTACTTC. Translated, it gives CASRRAGVQETQYF.

This clonotype is large by share. The chain uses TRBV27 and TRBJ2-3, with TRBD2 matching 10 bases. J was trimmed by 1 base and V by 6 bases; bases with no gene match: 1. CDR3 size: 14 residues. The V gene's germline CDR1 is MNHEY and CDR2 SMNVEV (reference sequence). The DNA for the CDR3 is TGTGCCAGCAGCCTAGCGGGGGGCACAGATACGCAGTATTTT. Its translation: CASSLAGGTDTQYF.

This clonotype counts as medium-sized. J is TRBJ2-1 and V is TRBV12-3 or TRBV12-4, with TRBD1 matching 9 bases. CDR3 length: 15 residues. V lost 7 bases and J lost 2; bases outside the gene matches: 6. CDR3 in DNA: TGTGCCAGCACCCCCACAGGGGGCGCCTACAATGAGCAGTTCTTC. Protein sequence: CASTPTGGAYNEQFF.